These 3 T cell receptor beta chains were all obtained from the same sample, sequenced in a study of CD8 T cells in ankylosing spondylitis (dated by TCRdb to about 2017). Libraries were built with 5' RACE. Sequenced using an Illumina HiSeq 2500. The public reads were run again by TCRdb, first through fastp at Q25 and then through MiXCR, and only productive beta chains were kept. Rows merge per CDR3 protein into single entries with the most common DNA and genes. Within this sample are approximately 300,000 distinct CDR3 sequences, with 20% of them counted one time only. The top ten hold 3% to 4% of the sample. The material sequenced was blood, either unsorted or a sorted T cell fraction (not recorded which). All receptors come from a female donor with ankylosing spondylitis or in good health (not recorded which).

This chain connects TRBV15 to TRBJ1-2; D is possibly TRBD1 (6 bases). Germline loops: CDR1 LNHNV, CDR2 YYDKDF (reference sequence). V lost 3 bases and J 3 bases, leaving 14 bases between the germline ends. The CDR3 covers 15 residues. Here the CDR3 DNA reads TGTGCCACCAGCAGGAGGGGGACGGCAGACTATGGCTACACCTTC. This encodes CATSRRGTADYGYTF.

The genes are TRBV11-2 and TRBJ2-3; D uncertain. V gave up 2 bases and J gave up 3 bases, with 12 bases separating them. The CDR3 is made up of 15 amino acids. The V gene's germline CDR1 is SGHAT and CDR2 FQNNGV. The CDR3 reads CASSLSGSGTDTQYF. As DNA, the CDR3 is TGTGCCAGCAGCTTATCCGGGTCTGGAACAGATACGCAGTATTTT.

This clonotype was picked up many times. The chain couples TRBV29-1 to TRBJ2-4, with D hard to call. The length of the CDR3 is 12 residues. From germline, CDR1 is SQVTM and CDR2 ANQGSEA. Trimming pared 7 bases from V and 9 bases from J, leaving 16 bases between. CDR3 region: CSGSLGDGIQYF. The CDR3 DNA sequence: TGCAGCGGGAGCCTTGGCGATGGCATTCAGTACTTC.